The count of the clone carrying this T cell receptor beta chain is one. Its antigen is not known. The method was immunoSEQ multiplex PCR; TCRdb's version includes in-frame clones alone and lacks a portion of them. The sample consists of under 50,000 clones, roughly nine tenths of them appearing once. These data come from a study of OX40 agonist ivuxolimab in advanced cancers. Study information: People in dose escalation had one of these cancers: hepatocellular carcinoma, melanoma, renal cell or head and neck cancer. The study, taken as a whole, reports: CD4+ T cells averaged fewer expanded clones than CD8+ T cells.

The CDR3 contains 13 residues. V was pared by 0 bases and J by 1 base, with 4 bases between. Germline CDR1 is SGHKS and CDR2 is YYEKEE (reference sequence). The source of this sequence is an adult with an advanced solid tumor such as melanoma, head and neck, liver or kidney cancer. The chain combines TRBV5-5 with TRBJ1-2; D call uncertain. This material consisted of CD4+ or CD8+ T cells sorted from blood, taken in a trial of the OX40 agonist ivuxolimab. CDR3 protein: CASSLAVNYGYTF. Here the CDR3 DNA reads TGTGCCAGCAGCTTGGCTGTTAACTATGGCTACACCTTC. The full variable domain, its missing parts supplied by reference TRBV5-5 and TRBJ1-2, is DAGVTQSPTHLIKTRGQQVTLRCSPISGHKSVSWYQQVLGQGPQFIFQYYEKEERGRGNFPDRFSARQFPNYSSELNVNALLLGDSALYLCASSLAVNYGYTFGSGTRLTVV.